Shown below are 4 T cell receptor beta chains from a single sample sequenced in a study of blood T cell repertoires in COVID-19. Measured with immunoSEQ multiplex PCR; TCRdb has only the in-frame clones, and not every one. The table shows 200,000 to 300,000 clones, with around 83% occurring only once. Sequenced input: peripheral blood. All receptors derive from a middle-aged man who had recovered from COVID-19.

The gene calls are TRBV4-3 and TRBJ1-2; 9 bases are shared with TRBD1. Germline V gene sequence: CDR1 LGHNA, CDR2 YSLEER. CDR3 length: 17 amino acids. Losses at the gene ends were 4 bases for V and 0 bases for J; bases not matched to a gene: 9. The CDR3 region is CASSLRTGEGTNYGYTF. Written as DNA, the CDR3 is TGCGCCAGCAGCCTCCGGACAGGGGAGGGGACTAACTATGGCTACACCTTC.

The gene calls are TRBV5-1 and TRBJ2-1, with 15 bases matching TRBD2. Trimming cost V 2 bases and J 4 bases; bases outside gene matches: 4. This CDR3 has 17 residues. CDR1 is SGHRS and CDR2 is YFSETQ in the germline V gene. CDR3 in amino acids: CASSFGTSGGLYNEQFF. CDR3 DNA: TGCGCCAGCAGCTTCGGGACTAGCGGGGGGCTATACAATGAGCAGTTCTTC.

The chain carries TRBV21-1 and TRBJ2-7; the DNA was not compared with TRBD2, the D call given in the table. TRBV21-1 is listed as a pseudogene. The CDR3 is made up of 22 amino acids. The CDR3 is CASSKGTSGRAEGFAPSYEQYF. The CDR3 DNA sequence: TGTGCCAGCAGCAAAGGGACTAGCGGGAGGGCCGAGGGTTTCGCACCATCCTACGAGCAGTACTTC.

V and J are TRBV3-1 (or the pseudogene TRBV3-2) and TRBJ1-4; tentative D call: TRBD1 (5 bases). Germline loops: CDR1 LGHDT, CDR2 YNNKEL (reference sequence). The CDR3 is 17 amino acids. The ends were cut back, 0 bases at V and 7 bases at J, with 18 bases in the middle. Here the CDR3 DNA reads TGTGCCAGCAGCCAAGAATCCCGACTGGGGCAGGGTGAAAAACTGTTTTTT. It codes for CASSQESRLGQGEKLFF.